One sample yielded the 26 T cell receptor beta chains listed below, sequenced in a study of blood T cells in healthy people across ages. A second PCR, run for roughly 7 to 12 cycles, used a sample-barcoded 5' primer plus a J-beta primer mix. TCRdb re-derived calls from the 5' RACE reads in MiXCR, one entry per CDR3 protein. The table has approximately 690,000 distinct CDR3 sequences, 58% seen once. The material sequenced was blood. The receptors shown here come from a man in his fifties or sixties in good health.

This rearrangement joins TRBV29-1 to TRBJ2-1; D gene uncertain. The CDR3 sequence is 13 residues long. Deletions cut 5 bases from V and 5 bases from J, with 13 bases between. The V gene's germline CDR1 is SQVTM and CDR2 ANQGSEA. CDR3 DNA sequence: TGCAGCGTTAGGGTGACAATTAACAATGAGCAGTTCTTC. Protein sequence: CSVRVTINNEQFF.

The gene calls are TRBV10-3 and TRBJ1-2, with a possible D match to TRBD1 (6 bases). Trimming took off 2 bases at V and 4 bases at J, with 17 bases between the two ends. Germline values: CDR1 ENHRY, CDR2 SYGVKD. The CDR3 length is 16 residues. The CDR3 loop is CAISELSGGLSYGYTF. In nucleotides, the CDR3 is TGTGCCATCAGTGAGCTCAGTGGGGGGCTTTCCTATGGCTACACCTTC.

The genes are TRBV6-5 and TRBJ1-6; D is undetermined. CDR3 length equals 12 residues. Trimming removed 6 bases from V and 11 bases from J, with 11 bases in between. Germline values: CDR1 MNHEY, CDR2 SVGAGI. CDR3 bases: TGTGCCAGCAGCTCCCTGTCCGCACCCCTCCACTTT. Translated: CASSSLSAPLHF.

The rearrangement joins TRBV11-2 to TRBJ2-5, with 9 bases aligning to TRBD2. Germline V gene data show CDR1 as SGHAT and CDR2 as FQNNGV. This CDR3 region has 15 residues. After removal of 4 bases from V and 4 bases from J, the junction contained 7 bases not matched to a gene. The CDR3 is CASSSPTSGSETQYF. The DNA of the CDR3 is TGTGCCAGCAGCTCCCCAACTAGCGGGTCAGAGACCCAGTACTTC.

This chain links TRBV3-1 with TRBJ1-2; D remains ambiguous. V shed 0 bases and J shed 8 bases, with 16 bases lying between them. The germline CDR1 and CDR2 sequences are LGHDT and YNNKEL (reference sequence). This CDR3 has 15 amino acids. The CDR3 DNA reads TGTGCCAGCAGCCAAGATATGGCGGGCCCTAGGGGCTACACCTTC. Encoded protein: CASSQDMAGPRGYTF.

In its sample, this clonotype was seen once. This chain uses TRBV10-1 with TRBJ2-5; 8 nucleotides align to TRBD1. The germline gives CDR1 WNHNN, CDR2 SYGVQD (reference sequence). Trimming removed 8 bases from V and 3 bases from J; junction bases left unmatched: 11. CDR3 size: 15 residues. The CDR3 DNA follows: TGCGCCAGCGGCCCCCACAGGGGGGTTAAAGAGACCCAGTACTTC. This encodes CASGPHRGVKETQYF.

This chain uses TRBV10-3 with TRBJ1-5, with 11 bases identical to TRBD1. This CDR3 is 17 amino acids long. Germline trimming cut 0 bases from V and 6 bases from J; bases unmatched to any gene: 7. Germline V lookup: CDR1 ENHRY, CDR2 SYGVKD. The CDR3 loop reads CAISESGGQGASQPQHF. The CDR3 DNA follows: TGTGCCATCAGTGAGTCCGGAGGACAGGGGGCCAGTCAGCCCCAGCATTTT.

The J gene is TRBJ2-2, the V gene TRBV25-1; D gene uncertain. Germline-derived CDR1 and CDR2 are MGHDK and SYGVNS. This CDR3 has 12 amino acids. Trimming left V 3 bases short and J 6 bases short, with 5 bases between. The CDR3 loop reads CASSDWPGELFF. The CDR3 coding sequence is TGTGCCAGCAGTGATTGGCCCGGGGAGCTGTTTTTT.

The V call is TRBV29-1, the J call TRBJ2-1, with TRBD1 identical over 9 bases. CDR1 SQVTM and CDR2 ANQGSEA come from the germline V gene. The CDR3 spans 16 residues. The junction had 10 bases not matched to a gene; V was cut back by 4 bases and J by 3 bases. The chain's CDR3 is CSVAGGQGKRYNEQFF. In DNA, the CDR3 is TGCAGCGTTGCTGGGGGACAGGGAAAACGCTACAATGAGCAGTTCTTC.

Comment on this clonotype: A junction boundary mismatches the germline segment, possibly from a read error. This chain joins TRBV27 and TRBJ2-7; D might be TRBD1 (7 bases). Germline-derived CDR1 and CDR2 are MNHEY and SMNVEV (reference sequence). The CDR3 has 16 amino acids. The CDR3 spells CTSSSLRPQGGYEQYF. DNA for the CDR3: TGTACCAGCAGTAGCCTTAGGCCTCAGGGGGGCTACGAGCAGTACTTC.

The V call is TRBV12-3 or TRBV12-4, the J call TRBJ1-4; TRBD1 agrees at 9 bases. The CDR3 contains 15 residues. V was clipped by 7 bases and J by 8 bases; unmatched bases: 11. In DNA, the CDR3 is TGTGCCAGCACTGCGACAGGGACAGGGCTGGAAAAACTGTTTTTT. Encoded protein: CASTATGTGLEKLFF.

Only a few counts were recorded for this clonotype. This chain connects TRBV27 to TRBJ1-2; 8 bases line up with TRBD1. Unmatched junction bases numbered 12, after V lost 5 bases and J lost 4 bases. Germline V gene data show CDR1 as MNHEY and CDR2 as SMNVEV (reference sequence). This CDR3 comprises 16 residues. CDR3 DNA: TGTGCCAGCAGTCCCCGTCCTTGGACAGGGAGCTATGGCTACACCTTC. Encoded protein: CASSPRPWTGSYGYTF.

This clonotype has only one observation. The J gene is TRBJ2-1, the V gene TRBV6-4; 9 nucleotides agree with TRBD1. The J segment lost 6 bases and the V segment lost 5 bases, leaving 5 bases of the junction unmatched. The CDR3 totals 14 residues. CDR1 MRHNA and CDR2 SNTAGT come from the germline V gene. The chain's CDR3 is CASSTETGGNEQFF. The CDR3 DNA follows: TGTGCCAGCAGTACCGAGACAGGGGGCAATGAGCAGTTCTTC.

The CDR3 sequence is CASFSGGAGDTQYF. The CDR3 coding sequence is TGTGCCAGCTTCAGCGGGGGGGCCGGAGATACGCAGTATTTT. The chain employs TRBV11-2 and TRBJ2-3; 10 positions agree with TRBD2. CDR1 is SGHAT and CDR2 is FQNNGV in the germline V gene. The V segment lost 8 bases and the J segment 5 bases; nucleotides outside the gene matches: 7. The CDR3 loop spans 14 amino acids.

The V call is TRBV10-3, the J call TRBJ2-7, with D perhaps matching TRBD1 (6 bases). The length of the CDR3 is 15 residues. V lost 4 bases and J 3 bases, leaving 16 bases between the germline ends. The germline V gene has CDR1 ENHRY and CDR2 SYGVKD. The CDR3, as DNA: TGTGCCATCAGTGGTGGGGAGACAGGAATCTACGAGCAGTACTTC. Translating gives CAISGGETGIYEQYF.

V gene TRBV6-1 combines with J gene TRBJ1-4, with unresolved D. V was trimmed by 1 base and J by 4 bases, leaving 7 bases between them. CDR3 size: 14 residues. Germline loops: CDR1 MNHNS, CDR2 SASEGT. Here the CDR3 reads CASSEGGVNEKLFF. In DNA, the CDR3 is TGTGCCAGCAGTGAAGGAGGTGTTAATGAAAAACTGTTTTTT.

The genes are TRBV3-1 and TRBJ1-2, with D unresolved. Germline lookup yields CDR1 LGHDT and CDR2 YNNKEL (reference sequence). The CDR3 has 13 amino acids. With 0 bases removed from V and 4 bases from J, the gap between germline ends came to 6 bases. The CDR3 spells CASSQDLLYGYTF. In DNA, the CDR3 is TGTGCCAGCAGCCAAGATCTGCTCTATGGCTACACCTTC.

This clonotype appeared a single time. This chain links TRBV5-1 with TRBJ2-1; D is uncertain. CDR1 is SGHRS and CDR2 is YFSETQ in the germline V gene. The V and J ends lost 0 bases and 7 bases respectively, with 14 bases between them. The CDR3 extends over 15 amino acids. CDR3 in amino acids: CASSLVDAGANEQFF. The DNA of the CDR3 is TGCGCCAGCAGCTTGGTCGACGCCGGCGCTAATGAGCAGTTCTTC.

As to this clonotype: A much larger clone lies one base from this, so it may be a read error. The gene calls are TRBV27 and TRBJ2-5, with 13 bases identical to TRBD2. The DNA end lines up better with TRBJ2-7; the J call may be wrong. Per the germline V gene, CDR1 is MNHEY and CDR2 is SMNVEV (reference sequence). CDR3 size: 14 residues. The CDR3 coding sequence is TGTGCCAGCAGTCTGGGACTAGCGGGGTGCGAGCAGTACTTC. It yields the protein CASSLGLAGCEQYF.

This clonotype was seen just once. The CDR3 sequence is CASSEPGQGGYTF. The CDR3 region has the DNA TGTGCCAGCAGTGAACCGGGACAGGGAGGCTACACCTTC. The chain joins TRBV25-1 to TRBJ1-2; 9 bases match TRBD1. V lost 2 bases, J lost 8 bases, and 3 bases stayed unmatched. The CDR3 runs to 13 residues. In germline, CDR1 is MGHDK, CDR2 SYGVNS.

Only a few counts were recorded for this clonotype. The CDR3 loop is CASSQDPGQETQYF. CDR3 DNA: TGTGCCAGCAGCCAAGACCCAGGGCAAGAGACCCAGTACTTC. The chain is built from TRBV3-1 and TRBJ2-7; the D gene is possibly TRBD1 (5 bases). The DNA end is a closer match to TRBJ2-5, so the J assignment may be wrong. Germline V gene data show CDR1 as LGHDT and CDR2 as YNNKEL (reference sequence). The CDR3 totals 14 residues.

V gene TRBV2 combines with J gene TRBJ2-5; tentatively, D is TRBD1 or TRBD2 (6 bases each). The germline V and J ends were trimmed by 6 bases and 11 bases, with 22 bases remaining between them. Germline CDR1 and CDR2: SNHLY and FYNNEI. CDR3 length equals 14 residues. CDR3 amino acids: CASRRTAPGTEQYF. The CDR3 DNA reads as TGTGCCAGCAGGCGGACAGCCCCTGGGACTGAGCAGTACTTC.

This clonotype has only a few counts. The chain links TRBV5-1 to TRBJ1-1; weak D call: TRBD1 (5 bases). The CDR3 runs to 17 residues. V lost 0 bases to trimming and J lost 3 bases, with 18 bases between them. CDR1 SGHRS and CDR2 YFSETQ come from the germline V gene. The CDR3 sequence: CASSLVALGEGYTEAFF. For the CDR3, the DNA is TGCGCCAGCAGCTTGGTCGCCTTAGGGGAAGGGTACACTGAAGCTTTCTTT.

This clonotype was found a few times. The V gene is TRBV27, the J gene TRBJ1-5; D unresolved. Per germline, CDR1 MNHEY and CDR2 SMNVEV (reference sequence). The germline V and J ends were trimmed by 5 bases and 0 bases, with 2 bases remaining between them. CDR3 length equals 12 residues. The CDR3 sequence is CASSDSNQPQHF. The CDR3 coding sequence is TGTGCCAGCAGTGATAGCAATCAGCCCCAGCATTTT.

This chain uses TRBV12-3 or TRBV12-4 with TRBJ2-2, with D perhaps matching TRBD2 (6 bases). Trimming left V 6 bases short and J 5 bases short, with 16 bases between. The CDR3 is 15 amino acids. The CDR3 region has the DNA TGTGCCAGCAGCCTTCCTAGCGTGGGAACCGGGGAGCTGTTTTTT. It codes for CASSLPSVGTGELFF.

This chain connects TRBV9 to TRBJ2-5; 7 bases align to TRBD2. The J call may be in error: the DNA end matches TRBJ2-7 better. Germline V gene lookup returns CDR1 SGDLS and CDR2 YYNGEE. This CDR3 is built from 15 residues. The CDR3: CASSVAASGGYEQYF. The CDR3 nucleotides read TGTGCCAGCAGCGTAGCGGCTAGCGGAGGGTACGAGCAGTACTTC.